The 15 T cell receptor beta chains below come from one sample, sequenced in a study of STAT3 mutations in large granular lymphocyte leukemia (dated by TCRdb to about 2019). What the authors observed across the whole study: All T-LGLL patients had at least one immunodominant TCRbeta clonotype, and roughly half had multiple immunodominant subclonotypes.

Libraries came from the immunoSEQ multiplex PCR assay. TCRdb retrieved this table from immuneACCESS and kept in-frame rearrangements only. Not all clones are present; in checked studies, unresolved V genes account for under half, and no reason is known for the remainder. This sample comprises approximately 6,600 clones, less than 60% of them detected only once. The biggest ten clones account for around four fifths of the sample. For these receptors, no antigen is known. The sequenced sample was peripheral blood mononuclear cells. The receptors come from a boy younger than 18 with T-cell large granular lymphocyte leukemia. Some clones in this sample may be carry-over from other donors' samples. The age is the age at diagnosis.

The genes are TRBV4-1 and TRBJ2-3, with 7 bases fitting TRBD2. CDR1 and CDR2 from the germline V gene are MGHRA and YSYEKL. V was clipped by 4 bases and J by 4 bases; unmatched bases: 5. The CDR3 runs 14 residues. CDR3 nucleotide sequence: TGCGCCAGCAGCCCCAGCGGGATCCCAGATACGCAGTATTTT. Translating it yields CASSPSGIPDTQYF.

The chain links TRBV7-9 to TRBJ1-5, with D unclear. The CDR3 is 12 amino acids. CDR1 is SEHNR and CDR2 is FQNEAQ in the germline V gene (reference sequence). V lost 2 bases, J lost 6 bases, and 5 bases lay in between. CDR3 sequence reads: CASSLSSQPQHF. The CDR3 bases are TGTGCCAGCAGCTTATCCTCTCAGCCCCAGCATTTT.

The chain uses TRBV18 and TRBJ2-5; the match to TRBD1 covers 7 bases. J lost 1 base, V lost 6 bases, and 5 bases had no gene match. The CDR3 spans 14 residues. Looked up from germline, CDR1 is KGHSH and CDR2 is LQKENI. CDR3 sequence reads: CASSLGTAQETQYF. The CDR3 DNA is TGTGCCAGCTCTCTGGGGACAGCCCAAGAGACCCAGTACTTC.

This clone was recorded a few times. The CDR3 loop is CASSPHPGGKEQFF. As DNA, the CDR3 is TGTGCCAGCAGTCCTCACCCGGGGGGTAAGGAGCAGTTCTTC. The rearrangement joins TRBV28 to TRBJ2-1; 7 bases line up with TRBD2. CDR1 is MDHEN and CDR2 is SYDVKM in the germline V gene. V was clipped by 5 bases and J by 10 bases; unmatched bases: 11. The CDR3 sequence is 14 residues long.

This clone was counted between two and nine times. The chain combines TRBV29-1 with TRBJ1-1; no firm D call. There are 14 residues in the CDR3. The germline gives CDR1 SQVTM, CDR2 ANQGSEA. V was trimmed by 7 bases and J by 0 bases, leaving 15 bases between them. The CDR3 DNA reads TGCAGCGGAACTTTGCCCCTGATGAACACTGAAGCTTTCTTT. It codes for CSGTLPLMNTEAFF.

The chain is built from TRBV29-1 and TRBJ2-7; TRBD2 aligns across 14 bases. The CDR3 spans 16 residues. Germline CDR1 is SQVTM and CDR2 is ANQGSEA. J gave up 6 bases and V 3 bases, and 10 bases lay outside the gene matches. This CDR3 reads CSVDLGGTSGSSEQYF. CDR3 coding DNA: TGCAGCGTTGACCTGGGGGGGACTAGCGGGAGTAGCGAGCAGTACTTC.

This chain uses TRBV6-5 with TRBJ1-5, with unresolved D. This CDR3 spans 15 amino acids. Between the trimmed V and J ends, which lost 6 bases and 7 bases, there was a span of 19 bases. Germline CDR1 MNHEY, CDR2 SVGAGI. CDR3 region: CASSKVFDSTQPQHF. Here the CDR3 DNA reads TGTGCCAGCAGCAAAGTCTTTGACTCCACACAGCCCCAGCATTTT.

The rearrangement joins TRBV7-2 to TRBJ1-1; D remains unclear. Germline lookup yields CDR1 SGHTA and CDR2 FQGNSA. V was clipped by 2 bases and J by 0 bases, with 7 bases between them. The CDR3 has 14 amino acids. CDR3 in amino acids: CASSLKVLNTEAFF. For the CDR3, the DNA is TGTGCCAGCAGCTTAAAGGTCCTGAACACTGAAGCTTTCTTT.

This clone was seen more than once but under ten times. The chain carries TRBV7-9 and TRBJ2-7; D is unclear. The V gene's germline CDR1 is SEHNR and CDR2 FQNEAQ (reference sequence). The CDR3 runs 13 residues. V was trimmed by 10 bases and J by 1 base, leaving 14 bases between them. CDR3 in DNA: TGTGCCACACAAGCCCTAAATTCCTACGAGCAGTACTTC. It encodes CATQALNSYEQYF.

The chain is built from TRBV7-9 and TRBJ1-3, with D unclear. V shed 1 base and J shed 6 bases, with 4 bases lying between them. The germline gives CDR1 SEHNR, CDR2 FQNEAQ (reference sequence). This CDR3 has 12 residues. CDR3 amino acids: CASSLVVNTIYF. As DNA, the CDR3 is TGTGCCAGCAGCTTAGTTGTAAACACCATATATTTT.

The chain has TRBV6-1 and TRBJ1-2, with 7 bases identical to TRBD1. The germline CDR1 and CDR2 sequences are MNHNS and SASEGT. The junction had 10 bases not matched to a gene; V was cut back by 4 bases and J by 8 bases. This CDR3 comprises 14 residues. The CDR3 is CASSVTGALQGYTF. The CDR3 bases are TGTGCCAGCAGTGTTACAGGGGCCCTCCAAGGCTACACCTTC.

This clone turned up a few times. The V and J genes are TRBV7-6 and TRBJ2-7; D unclear. From germline, CDR1 is SGHVS and CDR2 FNYEAQ. This CDR3 has 14 amino acids. Trimming removed 0 bases at V and 6 bases at J, with 12 bases between. The CDR3 sequence: CASSLAPISTEQYF. In nucleotides, the CDR3 is TGTGCCAGCAGCTTAGCGCCCATTTCAACCGAGCAGTACTTC.

The rearrangement links TRBV5-6 to TRBJ2-7; 12 bases fit TRBD1. Germline V gene lookup returns CDR1 SGHDT and CDR2 YYEEEE. This CDR3 comprises 16 residues. The J segment lost 1 base and the V segment lost 4 bases, leaving 6 bases of the junction unmatched. CDR3 residues: CASSTGTGGASYEQYF. The CDR3 DNA reads as TGTGCCAGCAGCACAGGGACAGGGGGCGCTTCCTACGAGCAGTACTTC.

This rearrangement joins TRBV29-1 to TRBJ2-7, with 10 nucleotides matching TRBD1. With 5 bases clipped from V and 6 bases from J, the junction kept 10 bases outside the gene matches. This CDR3 contains 14 residues. Germline V lookup: CDR1 SQVTM, CDR2 ANQGSEA. CDR3 DNA sequence: TGCAGCGTTCAGGTAGTGACAGGGGGCGGCGAGCAGTACTTC. It translates to CSVQVVTGGGEQYF.

The V call is TRBV30, the J call TRBJ2-5; the D gene could be TRBD1 or TRBD2 (5 bases each). CDR1 is GTSNPN and CDR2 is SVGIG in the germline V gene (reference sequence). The CDR3 runs to 12 residues. Trimming removed 7 bases from V and 2 bases from J, with 11 bases in between. The CDR3 DNA is TGTGCCTCTTGGGGGAGTCAAGAGACCCAGTACTTC. It specifies CASWGSQETQYF.